Below, 13 T cell receptor beta chains from the same sample are listed, as sequenced in a study of blood T cell repertoires in COVID-19. This table comes from immunoSEQ multiplex PCR, and its TCRdb copy is limited to in-frame clones, with some not included. The repertoire includes approximately 52,000 clones, more than 85% of them detected once, and roughly 6% sits in the top ten. Sequencing used peripheral blood. Receptors originate from a man aged 45 to 65 with active COVID-19.

The rearrangement links TRBV9 to TRBJ2-5; D remains ambiguous. V dropped 4 bases and J dropped 2 bases, with 15 bases sitting between them. This CDR3 region has 15 residues. Per the germline V gene, CDR1 is SGDLS and CDR2 is YYNGEE. In nucleotides, the CDR3 is TGTGCCAGCAGCCCCGATGGCCGGGTTCAAGAGACCCAGTACTTC. Its protein product is CASSPDGRVQETQYF.

In regard to this clone: Different DNA sequences within this sample yield the same CDR3. The chain recombines TRBV27 with TRBJ1-2; D is unclear. Germline-derived CDR1 and CDR2 are MNHEY and SMNVEV (reference sequence). V shed 6 bases and J shed 2 bases, with 16 bases lying between them. The CDR3 totals 15 residues. The chain's CDR3 is CASSYRREGNYGYTF. The CDR3 coding sequence is TGTGCCAGCAGCTACAGAAGGGAGGGAAACTATGGCTACACCTTC.

The rearrangement joins TRBV27 to TRBJ1-4; D gene uncertain. The CDR3 covers 15 residues. Germline CDR1 and CDR2: MNHEY and SMNVEV (reference sequence). V lost 2 bases to trimming and J lost 3 bases, with 10 bases between them. For the CDR3, the DNA is TGTGCCAGCAGTTTACCCAGGCGGGCTAATGAAAAACTGTTTTTT. It specifies CASSLPRRANEKLFF. Full variable domain (remainder filled in from reference TRBV27 and TRBJ1-4): EAQVTQNPRYLITVTGKKLTVTCSQNMNHEYMSWYRQDPGLGLRQIYYSMNVEVTDKGDVPEGYKVSRKEKRNFPLILESPSPNQTSLYFCASSLPRRANEKLFFGSGTQLSVL.

The rearrangement links TRBV5-1 to TRBJ1-6; D unclear. This CDR3 is 14 amino acids long. Germline CDR1 reads SGHRS; CDR2 reads YFSETQ. V was pared by 0 bases and J by 6 bases, with 7 bases between. The CDR3 coding sequence is TGCGCCAGCAGCTTGGATACTGTTAATTCACCCCTCCACTTT. This gives the protein CASSLDTVNSPLHF.

This rearrangement joins TRBV2 to TRBJ2-7; no clear D. This CDR3 is 15 amino acids long. Germline V CDR1 and CDR2: SNHLY, FYNNEI. The V end lost 7 bases, the J end lost 2 bases, and 18 bases lay between the germline ends. The CDR3 DNA sequence: TGTGCCAGCACATTCCCAACGACACCCACCTACGAGCAGTACTTC. Translation: CASTFPTTPTYEQYF.

The chain couples TRBV13 to TRBJ2-7; a possible D gene is TRBD2 (5 bases). Trimming stripped 1 base from V and 4 bases from J, with 17 bases between. CDR3 length: 16 amino acids. Germline V gene data show CDR1 as PRHDT and CDR2 as FYEKMQ (reference sequence). CDR3 sequence: CASSLARELGLYEQYF. The CDR3 coding sequence is TGTGCCAGCAGCTTAGCCCGAGAACTAGGGCTTTACGAGCAGTACTTC.

The genes are TRBV20-1 and TRBJ1-2; D is ambiguous. CDR1 is DFQATT, CDR2 SNEGSKA, per germline (reference sequence). Trimming took off 5 bases at V and 8 bases at J, with 12 bases between the two ends. CDR3 size: 11 residues. Here the CDR3 reads CSAGLSNGYTF. CDR3 nucleotide sequence: TGCAGTGCTGGACTCTCGAACGGCTACACCTTC.

This clone was picked up a small number of times. V and J are TRBV5-8 and TRBJ1-5, with TRBD1 matching over 8 bases. Germline-derived CDR1 and CDR2 are SGHTS and YDEGEE. The CDR3 is 15 residues long. The V gene end was trimmed by 1 base and the J gene end by 4 bases; junction bases not matched to a gene: 4. The CDR3, as DNA: TGTGCCAGCAGCTTGAACAGGGGGGGGAATCAGCCCCAGCATTTT. As protein: CASSLNRGGNQPQHF.

This clone was detected only a few times. The J gene is TRBJ1-6, the V gene TRBV2; 7 positions match TRBD1. The V segment lost 6 bases and the J segment 5 bases; nucleotides outside the gene matches: 7. Germline assignment: CDR1 SNHLY and CDR2 FYNNEI. The CDR3 consists of 15 residues. DNA of the CDR3: TGTGCCAGCAGAAGGTGGGGGACAGATAATTCACCCCTCCACTTT. Amino acid sequence: CASRRWGTDNSPLHF.

The rearrangement uses TRBV27 and TRBJ2-2, with 7 nucleotides matching TRBD1. CDR1 MNHEY and CDR2 SMNVEV come from the germline V gene (reference sequence). The V and J ends lost 5 bases and 0 bases, in that order; junction bases with no gene match: 3. CDR3 length: 15 amino acids. The DNA for the CDR3 is TGTGCCAGCAGTCCCGGGACAGCGAACACCGGGGAGCTGTTTTTT. This gives the protein CASSPGTANTGELFF.

The chain carries TRBV4-3 and TRBJ1-6; D may be TRBD1 (5 bases). Per the germline V gene, CDR1 is LGHNA and CDR2 is YSLEER. V lost 0 bases to trimming and J lost 7 bases, with 10 bases between them. The CDR3 length is 15 residues. CDR3: CASSQDRASNSPLHF. DNA of the CDR3: TGCGCCAGCAGCCAAGACAGGGCGTCAAATTCACCCCTCCACTTT.

The gene calls are TRBV9 and TRBJ2-1; TRBD2 is a possible D gene (5 bases). With 2 bases removed from V and 14 bases from J, the gap between germline ends came to 17 bases. From germline, CDR1 is SGDLS and CDR2 YYNGEE. The CDR3 covers 13 residues. The CDR3 reads CASSVRASPEKFF. The CDR3 DNA reads as TGTGCCAGCAGCGTGAGGGCTAGCCCGGAAAAGTTCTTC. Full variable domain (missing parts from reference TRBV9 and TRBJ2-1): DSGVTQTPKHLITATGQRVTLRCSPRSGDLSVYWYQQSLDQGLQFLIQYYNGEERAKGNILERFSAQQFPDLHSELNLSSLELGDSALYFCASSVRASPEKFFGPGTRLTVL.

CDR3 residues: CASSPPGLAEPYEQYF. In nucleotides, the CDR3 is TGTGCCAGCAGCCCCCCTGGACTAGCAGAGCCCTACGAGCAGTACTTC. This chain links TRBV11-2 with TRBJ2-7, with 8 positions matching TRBD2. CDR1 and CDR2 from the germline V gene are SGHAT and FQNNGV. The CDR3 extends over 16 amino acids. Trimming at V came to 5 bases and at J to 2 bases, leaving 11 bases not matched to a gene.